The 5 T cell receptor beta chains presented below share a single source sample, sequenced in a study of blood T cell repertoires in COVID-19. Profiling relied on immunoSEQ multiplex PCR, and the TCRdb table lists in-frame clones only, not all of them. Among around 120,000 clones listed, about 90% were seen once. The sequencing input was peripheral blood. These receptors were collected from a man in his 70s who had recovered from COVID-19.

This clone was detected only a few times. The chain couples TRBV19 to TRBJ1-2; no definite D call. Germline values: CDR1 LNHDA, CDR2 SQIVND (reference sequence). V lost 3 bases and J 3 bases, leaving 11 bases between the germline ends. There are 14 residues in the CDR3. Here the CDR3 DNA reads TGTGCCAGTAGTATCCCCGGTCTGGACTATGGCTACACCTTC. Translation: CASSIPGLDYGYTF.

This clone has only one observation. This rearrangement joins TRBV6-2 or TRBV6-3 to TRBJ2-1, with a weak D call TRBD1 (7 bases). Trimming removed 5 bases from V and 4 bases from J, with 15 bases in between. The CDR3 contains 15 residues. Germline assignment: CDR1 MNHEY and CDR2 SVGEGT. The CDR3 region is CASSPGGRAYNEQFF. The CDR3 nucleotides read TGTGCCAGCAGTCCAGGGGGGCGGGCGTACAATGAGCAGTTCTTC.

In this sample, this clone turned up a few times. The CDR3 DNA is TGTGCCAGCAGTTACCAACGGACAGCGGCAGAGCCCCAGCATTTT. This codes for CASSYQRTAAEPQHF. This chain uses TRBV6-5 with TRBJ1-5; TRBD1 is a possible D gene (6 bases). This CDR3 spans 15 amino acids. Germline V CDR1 and CDR2: MNHEY, SVGAGI. Trimming took 2 bases from V and 8 from J, leaving 16 bases between them.

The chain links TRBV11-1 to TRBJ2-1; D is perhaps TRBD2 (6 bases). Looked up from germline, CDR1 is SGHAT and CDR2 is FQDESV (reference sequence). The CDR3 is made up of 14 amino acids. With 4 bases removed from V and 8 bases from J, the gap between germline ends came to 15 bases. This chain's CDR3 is CASSSYTSMYEQFF. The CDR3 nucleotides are TGTGCCAGCAGCTCCTACACTAGCATGTATGAGCAGTTCTTC.

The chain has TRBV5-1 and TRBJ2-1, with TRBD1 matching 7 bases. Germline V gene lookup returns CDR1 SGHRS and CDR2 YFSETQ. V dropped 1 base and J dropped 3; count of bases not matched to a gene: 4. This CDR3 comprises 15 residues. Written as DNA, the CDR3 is TGCGCCAGCAGCTTGATTGGGACAGACTACAATGAGCAGTTCTTC. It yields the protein CASSLIGTDYNEQFF.